Listed below are T cell receptor beta chains from one sample, sequenced in a study of technical replicates of blood from a handful of donors. TCRdb's copy holds only in-frame clones and misses some; the assay was immunoSEQ multiplex PCR. The sample holds 85,000 or so clones, 94% seen once. Sequenced input: T cells isolated from PBMCs. Receptor source: a human donor in good health. The CDR3 runs from the conserved cysteine through the conserved F or W. The D gene is left open where the match is weak. Clone size is stated in some rows and not others, as once, few, many or a class when expanded.

j_call clone_size v_call d_call cdr3_aa cdr3_nt
TRBJ1-2 NA TRBV7-9 NA CASSLVSVGYTF TGTGCCAGCAGCTTAGTGTCGGTCGGCTACACCTTC
TRBJ1-2 NA TRBV18 NA CASSSDGNYGYTF TGTGCCAGCTCCTCCGACGGGAACTATGGCTACACCTTC
TRBJ2-1 NA TRBV29-1 TRBD2 CSVRGTSRYNEQFF TGCAGCGTCCGTGGGACTAGTAGATACAATGAGCAGTTCTTC
TRBJ2-3 NA TRBV7-9 NA CASSPRVGLDTQYF TGTGCCAGCAGCCCGAGAGTCGGGTTAGATACGCAGTATTTT
TRBJ2-5 NA TRBV5-4 NA CASSVRDQETQYF TGTGCCAGCAGCGTCCGAGACCAAGAGACCCAGTACTTC
TRBJ1-6 NA TRBV13 NA CASSPRGAGPLHF TGTGCCAGCAGTCCTCGGGGGGCCGGTCCCCTCCACTTT
TRBJ2-5 NA TRBV25-1 TRBD2 CASSEGLAGVETQYF TGTGCCAGCAGTGAGGGACTAGCGGGAGTCGAGACCCAGTACTTC
TRBJ2-3 NA TRBV6-5 NA CASSYSTVLDTQYF TGTGCCAGCAGTTATTCGACAGTATTGGATACGCAGTATTTT
TRBJ2-1 NA TRBV2 NA CASSEAAGNEQFF TGTGCCAGCAGTGAGGCGGCGGGCAATGAGCAGTTCTTC
TRBJ1-3 NA TRBV7-6 TRBD1 CASSLSHRTGGYTGTGNTIYF TGTGCCAGCAGCTTAAGTCACCGGACAGGGGGGTACACAGGTACTGGAAACACCATATATTTT
TRBJ2-5 NA TRBV2 TRBD2 CASSVILAGGQETQYF TGTGCCAGCAGTGTTATCCTAGCGGGGGGCCAAGAGACCCAGTACTTC
TRBJ1-5 NA TRBV28 NA CASSLRTVGGYNNQPQHF TGTGCCAGCAGTTTAAGAACAGTGGGAGGGTATAACAATCAGCCCCAGCATTTT
TRBJ1-1 NA TRBV7-6 NA CASSLVIGQGKDDTEAFF TGTGCCAGCAGCTTAGTGATCGGCCAGGGCAAGGATGACACTGAAGCTTTCTTT
TRBJ1-2 NA TRBV7-3 NA CASRPQGQPNYGYTF TGTGCCAGCAGACCTCAGGGGCAACCTAACTATGGCTACACCTTC
TRBJ2-1 NA TRBV7-2 TRBD2 CASSFTSVGSYNEQFF TGTGCCAGCAGCTTTACTAGCGTGGGGTCCTACAATGAGCAGTTCTTC
TRBJ2-3 once TRBV5-4 TRBD1 CASTTGGTSTDTQYF TGTGCCAGCACGACAGGGGGCACTAGCACAGATACGCAGTATTTT
TRBJ1-1 NA TRBV4-1 NA CASSPSPTGNTEAFF TGCGCCAGCAGCCCATCCCCCACAGGGAACACTGAAGCTTTCTTT
TRBJ2-5 NA TRBV7-2 TRBD1 CASSSERTGGETQYF TGTGCCAGCAGCTCCGAAAGGACAGGGGGAGAGACCCAGTACTTC
TRBJ2-1 once TRBV19 NA CASTHNPDNEQFF TGTGCCAGTACCCACAACCCCGACAATGAGCAGTTCTTC
TRBJ2-7 NA TRBV6-5 TRBD1 CATRQGFEQYF TGTGCCACTAGACAGGGGTTTGAACAGTACTTC
TRBJ2-1 once TRBV5-1 TRBD2 CASSLGITSGGGNEQFF TGCGCCAGCAGCTTGGGAATTACTAGCGGGGGAGGGAATGAGCAGTTCTTC
TRBJ2-4 NA TRBV9 TRBD2 CASSGREGRDIQYF TGTGCCAGCAGCGGACGGGAGGGCCGTGACATTCAGTACTTC
TRBJ2-1 NA TRBV19 TRBD1 CASSILGQHNEQFF TGTGCCAGTAGTATTCTGGGACAGCACAATGAGCAGTTCTTC
TRBJ1-6 NA TRBV27 NA CASSLQGDTSPLHF TGTGCCAGCAGTTTACAAGGCGACACTTCACCCCTCCACTTT
TRBJ2-6 NA TRBV4-1 TRBD1 CASSRQGLSGANVLTF TGCGCCAGCAGCCGACAGGGCCTCTCTGGGGCCAACGTCCTGACTTTC
TRBJ1-2 NA TRBV7-6 NA CASSLALASGEHYGYTF TGTGCCAGCAGCTTAGCGTTAGCATCAGGGGAGCACTATGGCTACACCTTC
TRBJ2-1 NA TRBV5-1 NA CASSLVLNEQFF TGCGCCAGCAGCTTGGTTCTGAATGAGCAGTTCTTC
TRBJ1-2 NA TRBV30 TRBD1 CAWSGGTGRNYGYTF TGTGCCTGGAGTGGGGGGACAGGGAGGAACTATGGCTACACCTTC
TRBJ2-7 NA TRBV15 NA CATSRVYSASYEQYF TGTGCCACCAGCAGAGTCTACAGTGCCTCCTACGAGCAGTACTTC
TRBJ2-3 NA TRBV20-1 NA CSAATTYTQYF TGCAGTGCTGCTACTACCTATACGCAGTATTTT
TRBJ2-7 NA TRBV30 NA CAWIEGYEQYF TGTGCCTGGATTGAGGGCTACGAGCAGTACTTC
TRBJ2-1 NA TRBV7-8 TRBD1 CASSRGTGVNNEQFF TGTGCCAGCAGCCGCGGGACAGGGGTTAACAATGAGCAGTTCTTC
TRBJ2-7 once TRBV27 NA CASSPIAEISYEQYF TGTGCCAGCAGCCCTATAGCGGAAATCTCCTACGAGCAGTACTTC
TRBJ2-3 NA TRBV2 NA CATVLDADTQYF TGTGCCACCGTACTAGACGCAGATACGCAGTATTTT
TRBJ1-1 few TRBV19 NA CASSGHNTEAFF TGTGCCAGTAGTGGACACAACACTGAAGCTTTCTTT
TRBJ2-3 NA TRBV9 NA CASSPQSGEDTQYF TGTGCCAGCAGCCCTCAATCAGGGGAGGATACGCAGTATTTT
TRBJ1-4 NA TRBV6-1 TRBD1 CASSMTGLREKLFF TGTGCCAGCAGTATGACAGGGCTTCGTGAAAAACTGTTTTTT
TRBJ1-1 NA TRBV30 NA CAWSDTNTEAFF TGTGCCTGGAGTGACACGAACACTGAAGCTTTCTTT
TRBJ1-2 NA TRBV6-6 NA CASSTQRPFYGYTF TGTGCCAGCAGTACTCAGCGTCCCTTTTATGGCTACACCTTC
TRBJ2-7 NA TRBV6-5 NA CASSSLPSSYEQYF TGTGCCAGCAGCTCCCTCCCGAGCTCCTACGAGCAGTACTTC
TRBJ2-1 NA TRBV2 TRBD1 CASGTGNEQFF TGTGCCAGCGGGACAGGGAATGAGCAGTTCTTC
TRBJ1-4 NA TRBV9 NA CASSGQGLSEKLFF TGTGCCAGCAGCGGGCAGGGCTTGAGTGAAAAACTGTTTTTT
TRBJ1-5 NA TRBV6-5 TRBD1 CASSFQQGAQPQHF TGTGCCAGCAGTTTCCAACAGGGGGCTCAGCCCCAGCATTTT
TRBJ2-7 NA TRBV7-9 NA CASSFSGQTRNEQYF TGTGCCAGCAGCTTTTCAGGACAGACGAGGAACGAGCAGTACTTC
TRBJ2-1 NA TRBV9 TRBD1 CASSVAGTGANEQFF TGTGCCAGCAGCGTAGCAGGGACAGGGGCCAATGAGCAGTTCTTC
TRBJ2-1 NA TRBV5-1 TRBD1 CASSLAGTGADNEQFF TGCGCCAGCAGCTTGGCCGGGACAGGAGCAGACAATGAGCAGTTCTTC
TRBJ2-2 NA TRBV13 NA CASYWAGLMSNTGELFF TGTGCCAGCTACTGGGCGGGTTTAATGTCGAACACCGGGGAGCTGTTTTTT
TRBJ1-2 NA TRBV2 TRBD1 CARSGQSDYGYTF TGTGCCAGATCGGGACAGTCAGACTATGGCTACACCTTC
TRBJ2-5 once TRBV2 TRBD2 CASSPATSGIIETQYF TGTGCCAGCAGTCCAGCTACTAGCGGGATAATAGAGACCCAGTACTTC